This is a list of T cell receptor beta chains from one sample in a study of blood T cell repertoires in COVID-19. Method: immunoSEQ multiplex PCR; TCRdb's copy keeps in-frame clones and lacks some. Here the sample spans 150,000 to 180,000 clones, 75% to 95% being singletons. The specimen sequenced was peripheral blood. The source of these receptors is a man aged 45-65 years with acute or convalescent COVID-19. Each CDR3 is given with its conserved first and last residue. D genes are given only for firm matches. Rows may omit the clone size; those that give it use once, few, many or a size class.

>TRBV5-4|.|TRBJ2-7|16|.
CASSLSTGVALLEQYF
TGTGCCAGCAGCTTGAGTACGGGAGTGGCCCTCCTCGAGCAGTACTTC
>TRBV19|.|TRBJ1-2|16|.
CASSPRLFPSAYGYTF
TGTGCCAGTAGTCCGAGACTATTCCCGAGCGCCTATGGCTACACCTTC
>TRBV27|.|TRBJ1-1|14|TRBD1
CASGRTGVNTEAFF
TGTGCCAGCGGTAGGACAGGGGTGAACACTGAAGCTTTCTTT
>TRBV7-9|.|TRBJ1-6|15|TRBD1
CASSPTGVRNSPLHF
TGTGCCAGCAGCCCTACAGGGGTAAGGAATTCACCCCTCCACTTT
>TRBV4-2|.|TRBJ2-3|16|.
CASSQDGNRFTDTQYF
TGTGCCAGCAGCCAAGATGGCAACCGTTTCACAGATACGCAGTATTTT
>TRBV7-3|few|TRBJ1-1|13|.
CASSLTMNTEAFF
TGTGCCAGCAGCTTAACCATGAACACTGAAGCTTTCTTT
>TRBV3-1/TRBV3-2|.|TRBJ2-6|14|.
CASSQDTGANVLTF
TGTGCCAGCAGCCAAGATACAGGGGCCAACGTCCTGACTTTC
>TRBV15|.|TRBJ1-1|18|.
CATRTWRPGQGGNTEAFF
TGTGCCACCAGGACGTGGCGGCCGGGCCAGGGCGGGAACACTGAAGCTTTCTTT
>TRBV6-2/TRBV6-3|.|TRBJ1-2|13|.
CASSYSGGSGYTF
TGTGCCAGCAGTTACTCAGGAGGGTCCGGCTACACCTTC
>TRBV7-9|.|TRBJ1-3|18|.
CASSLPSYRTSSGNTIYF
TGTGCCAGCAGCTTACCCTCTTACAGGACCAGCTCTGGAAACACCATATATTTT
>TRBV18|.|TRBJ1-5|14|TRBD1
CASSRGQGNQPQHF
TGTGCCAGCTCCAGGGGACAGGGGAATCAGCCCCAGCATTTT
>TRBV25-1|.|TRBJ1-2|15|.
CASSGPLAGDYGYTF
TGTGCCAGCAGTGGCCCCTTGGCAGGGGACTATGGCTACACCTTC
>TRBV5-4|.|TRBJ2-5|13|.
CASSPGTQETQYF
TGTGCCAGCAGCCCCGGTACCCAAGAGACCCAGTACTTC
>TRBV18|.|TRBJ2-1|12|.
CASSPRDNEQFF
TGTGCCAGCTCACCTAGAGACAATGAGCAGTTCTTC
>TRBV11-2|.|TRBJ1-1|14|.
CASSVGGGNTEAFF
TGTGCCAGCAGCGTAGGGGGAGGGAACACTGAAGCTTTCTTT
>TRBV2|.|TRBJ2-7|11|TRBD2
CASGGVREQYF
TGTGCCTCCGGGGGGGTCCGGGAGCAGTACTTC
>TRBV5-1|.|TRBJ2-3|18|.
CASSFTELLASSTDTQYF
TGCGCCAGCAGCTTTACAGAGCTTCTAGCGAGTAGCACAGATACGCAGTATTTT
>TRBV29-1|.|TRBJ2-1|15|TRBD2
CSARTGTSGYNEQFF
TGCAGCGCCAGAACCGGGACTAGCGGATACAATGAGCAGTTCTTC
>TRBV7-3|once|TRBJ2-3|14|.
CASSLAPSTDTQYF
TGTGCCAGCAGTCTAGCGCCTAGCACAGATACGCAGTATTTT
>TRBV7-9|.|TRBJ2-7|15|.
CASSLGSTGRYEQYF
TGTGCCAGCAGCTTAGGGTCGACAGGCCGCTACGAGCAGTACTTC
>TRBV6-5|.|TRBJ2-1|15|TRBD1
CASSTARTGVDEQFF
TGTGCCAGCAGCACGGCCCGGACAGGGGTGGATGAGCAGTTCTTC
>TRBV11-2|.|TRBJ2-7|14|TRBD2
CASSPRTSGYEQYF
TGTGCCAGCAGCCCACGGACTAGCGGCTACGAGCAGTACTTC
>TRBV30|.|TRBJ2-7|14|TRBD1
CAWSADRGFGEQYF
TGTGCCTGGAGTGCCGACAGGGGTTTCGGCGAGCAGTACTTC
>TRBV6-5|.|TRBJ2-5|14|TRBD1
CASRRQGIQETQYF
TGTGCCAGCAGAAGACAGGGCATCCAAGAGACCCAGTACTTC
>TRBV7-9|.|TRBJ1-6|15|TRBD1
CASTQGDRDYSPLHF
TGTGCCAGCACCCAGGGGGACAGGGACTATTCACCCCTCCACTTT
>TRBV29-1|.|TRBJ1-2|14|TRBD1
CSVVGTVANYGYTF
TGCAGCGTGGTGGGGACAGTAGCTAACTATGGCTACACCTTC
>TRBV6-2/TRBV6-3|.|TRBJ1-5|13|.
CASSYSVGQPQHF
TGTGCCAGCAGTTACTCAGTGGGCCAGCCCCAGCATTTT
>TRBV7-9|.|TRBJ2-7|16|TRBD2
CASSPRTSGSIDEQYF
TGTGCCAGCAGCCCCCGGACTAGCGGGAGCATCGACGAGCAGTACTTC
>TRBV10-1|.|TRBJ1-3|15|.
CASSEFGVCGNTIYF
TGCGCCAGCAGTGAGTTCGGGGTGTGTGGAAACACCATATATTTT
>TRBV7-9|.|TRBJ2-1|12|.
CASSFDFRGQFF
TGTGCCAGCAGCTTCGACTTCAGGGGGCAGTTCTTC